This T cell receptor beta chain came from a study of T cell repertoires in cytomegalovirus infection. Study-level background: Indicated by public TCR beta signatures were CMV infection and matching HLA type.

This clonotype was detected many times. TCRdb ran MiXCR on the reads and lists one entry per CDR3 protein. The table has about 260,000 distinct CDR3 sequences, roughly an eighth seen once; the top ten hold around 8.7%. Looked up from germline, CDR1 is MGHRA and CDR2 is YSYEKL. The ends were cut back, 5 bases at V and 8 bases at J, with 18 bases in the middle. This CDR3 region has 14 residues. The TCR originated in a human donor in good health (CMV status not recorded). Some clones in this sample may be carry-over from other donors' samples. The source material was PBMCs. The chain joins TRBV4-1 to TRBJ1-2, with D unclear. The chain's CDR3 is CASSFVSEDSGYTF. The CDR3 nucleotides read TGCGCCAGCAGCTTCGTTTCAGAGGATTCCGGCTACACCTTC.